This T cell receptor (beta chain) was obtained from a study of blood T cell repertoires in COVID-19. Per the original data handling: Using reference gene primer amplification, nucleated cell counts were estimated. Using immunoSEQ multiplex PCR, the repertoire was profiled, and TCRdb retains in-frame clones only, with some absent. V and J calls and clone size are copied from that table; D and trimming were computed from the DNA. The sample consists of 100,000 to 150,000 clones, about four fifths of them appearing once. This clone appeared once. This CDR3 region has 15 residues. V was pared by 2 bases and J by 6 bases, with 16 bases between. Germline CDR1 KGHDR, CDR2 SFDVKD.

This chain uses TRBV24-1 with TRBJ2-7, with no clear D. This TCR was recovered from a man in his sixties with active or convalescent COVID-19. The sample was peripheral blood. CDR3 DNA: TGTGCCACCAGTGATTCCACAATCCGGGTCGGCGAGCAGTACTTC. Residues: CATSDSTIRVGEQYF.